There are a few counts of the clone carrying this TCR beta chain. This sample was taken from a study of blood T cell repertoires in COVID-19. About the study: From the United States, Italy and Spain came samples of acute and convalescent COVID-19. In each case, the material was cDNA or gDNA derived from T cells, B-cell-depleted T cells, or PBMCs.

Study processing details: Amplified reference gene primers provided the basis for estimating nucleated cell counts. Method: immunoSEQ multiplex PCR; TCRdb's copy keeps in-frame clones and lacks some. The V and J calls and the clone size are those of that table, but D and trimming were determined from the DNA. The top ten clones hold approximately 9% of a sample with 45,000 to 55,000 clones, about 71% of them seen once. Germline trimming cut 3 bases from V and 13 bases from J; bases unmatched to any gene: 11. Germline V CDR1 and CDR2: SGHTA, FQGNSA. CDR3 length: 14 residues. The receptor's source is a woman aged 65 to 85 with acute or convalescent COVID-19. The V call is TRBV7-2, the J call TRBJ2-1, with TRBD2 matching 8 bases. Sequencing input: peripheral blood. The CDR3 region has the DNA TGTGCCAGCAGCTTGATTGCGGGGGGAGACACCCAGTTCTTC. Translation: CASSLIAGGDTQFF.